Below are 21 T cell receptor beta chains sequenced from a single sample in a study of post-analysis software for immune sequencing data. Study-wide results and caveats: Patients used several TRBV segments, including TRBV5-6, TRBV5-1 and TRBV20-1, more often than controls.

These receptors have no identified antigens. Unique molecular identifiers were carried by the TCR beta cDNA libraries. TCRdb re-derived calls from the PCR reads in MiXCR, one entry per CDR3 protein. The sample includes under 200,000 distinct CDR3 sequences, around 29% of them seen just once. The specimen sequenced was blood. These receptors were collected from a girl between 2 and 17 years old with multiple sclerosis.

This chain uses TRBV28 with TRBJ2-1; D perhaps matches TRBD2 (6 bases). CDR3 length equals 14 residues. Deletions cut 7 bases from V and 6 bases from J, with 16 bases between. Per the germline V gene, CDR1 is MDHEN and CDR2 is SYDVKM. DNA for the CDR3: TGTGCCAGCATAACCCCGGGGGTTACCAATGAGCAGTTCTTC. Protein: CASITPGVTNEQFF.

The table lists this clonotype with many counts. In nucleotides, the CDR3 is TGCGCCAGCAGCTTGTATGGAGGGGGCTCCACAGATACGCAGTATTTT. Protein sequence: CASSLYGGGSTDTQYF. The V gene is TRBV5-1, the J gene TRBJ2-3; D may be TRBD1 (7 bases). V shed 1 base and J shed 2 bases, with 14 bases lying between them. Germline V CDR1 and CDR2: SGHRS, YFSETQ. The CDR3 has 16 amino acids.

The CDR3 coding sequence is TGTGCCAGCAGCTTAGAGCCGATGAGGGGAGAGCAGTACTTC. Translating it yields CASSLEPMRGEQYF. V usage is TRBV7-2 and J usage is TRBJ2-5, with D possibly called TRBD1 or TRBD2 (5 bases each). Germline assignment: CDR1 SGHTA and CDR2 FQGNSA. The CDR3 contains 14 residues. Trimming cost V 1 base and J 11 bases, with 17 bases left between them.

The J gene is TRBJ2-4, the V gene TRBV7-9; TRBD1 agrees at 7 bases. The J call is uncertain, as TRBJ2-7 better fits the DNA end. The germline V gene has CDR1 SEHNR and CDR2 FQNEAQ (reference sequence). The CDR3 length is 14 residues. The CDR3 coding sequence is TGTGCCAGCAGCTACATGACAGGGACCCACGAGCAGTACTTC. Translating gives CASSYMTGTHEQYF.

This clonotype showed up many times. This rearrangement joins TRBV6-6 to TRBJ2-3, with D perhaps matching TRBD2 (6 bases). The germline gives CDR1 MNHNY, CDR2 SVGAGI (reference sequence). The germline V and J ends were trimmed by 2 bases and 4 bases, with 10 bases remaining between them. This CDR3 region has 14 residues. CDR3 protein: CASSYLLAADTQYF. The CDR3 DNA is TGTGCCAGCAGTTACCTACTAGCAGCAGATACGCAGTATTTT.

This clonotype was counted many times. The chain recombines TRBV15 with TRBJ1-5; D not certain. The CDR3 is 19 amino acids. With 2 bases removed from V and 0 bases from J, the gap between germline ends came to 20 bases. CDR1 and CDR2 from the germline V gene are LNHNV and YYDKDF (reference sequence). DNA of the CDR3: TGTGCCACCAGCAGAAAAAAGAGCCAGATCCCTTATAGCAATCAGCCCCAGCATTTT. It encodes CATSRKKSQIPYSNQPQHF.

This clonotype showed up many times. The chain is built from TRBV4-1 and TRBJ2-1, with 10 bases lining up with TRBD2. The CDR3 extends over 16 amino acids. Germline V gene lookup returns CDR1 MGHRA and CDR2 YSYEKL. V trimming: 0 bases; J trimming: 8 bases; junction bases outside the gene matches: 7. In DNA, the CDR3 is TGCGCCAGCAGCCAAGATGGGGGCGGGACTAGCGATGAGCAGTTCTTC. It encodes CASSQDGGGTSDEQFF.

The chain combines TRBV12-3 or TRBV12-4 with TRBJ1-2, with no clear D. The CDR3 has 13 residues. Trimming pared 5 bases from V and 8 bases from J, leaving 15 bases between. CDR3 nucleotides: TGTGCCAGCAGTCCACCCTCGCCGGCGGGCTACACCTTC. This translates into CASSPPSPAGYTF.

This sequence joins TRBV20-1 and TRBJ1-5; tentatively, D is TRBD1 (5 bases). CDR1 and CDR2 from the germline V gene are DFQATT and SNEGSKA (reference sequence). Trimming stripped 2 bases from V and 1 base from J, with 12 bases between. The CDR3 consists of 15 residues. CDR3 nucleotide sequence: TGCAGTGCTAGACCGTCGGGGGGGAGCAATCAGCCCCAGCATTTT. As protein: CSARPSGGSNQPQHF.

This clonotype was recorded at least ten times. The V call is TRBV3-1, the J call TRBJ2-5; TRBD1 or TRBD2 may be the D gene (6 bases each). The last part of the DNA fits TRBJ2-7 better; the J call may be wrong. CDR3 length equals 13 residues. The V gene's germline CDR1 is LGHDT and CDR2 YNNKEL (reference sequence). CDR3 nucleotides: TGTGCCAGCAGCCGCAGGGGAGCGGGCGAGCAGTACTTC. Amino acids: CASSRRGAGEQYF.

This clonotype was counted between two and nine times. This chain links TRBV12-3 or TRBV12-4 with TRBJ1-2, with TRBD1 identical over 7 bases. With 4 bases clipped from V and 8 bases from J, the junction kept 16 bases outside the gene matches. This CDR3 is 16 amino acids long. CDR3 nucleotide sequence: TGTGCCAGCAGTTCCAACAGGGGAGGTGTAGTGCGAGGCTACACCTTC. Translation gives CASSSNRGGVVRGYTF.

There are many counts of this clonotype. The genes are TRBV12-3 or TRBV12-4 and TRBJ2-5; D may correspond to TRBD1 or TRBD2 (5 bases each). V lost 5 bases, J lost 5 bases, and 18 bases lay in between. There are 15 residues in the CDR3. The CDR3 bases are TGTGCCAGCAGTCTATTTATCGGCGAGGGGGAGACCCAGTACTTC. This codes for CASSLFIGEGETQYF.

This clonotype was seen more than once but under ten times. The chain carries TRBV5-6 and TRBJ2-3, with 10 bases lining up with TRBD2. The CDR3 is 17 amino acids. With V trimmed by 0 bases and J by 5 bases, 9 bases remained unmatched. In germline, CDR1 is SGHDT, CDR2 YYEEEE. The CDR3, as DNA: TGTGCCAGCAGCTTGGGTCTGGTTAGACTAGCGGGAGATACGCAGTATTTT. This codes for CASSLGLVRLAGDTQYF.

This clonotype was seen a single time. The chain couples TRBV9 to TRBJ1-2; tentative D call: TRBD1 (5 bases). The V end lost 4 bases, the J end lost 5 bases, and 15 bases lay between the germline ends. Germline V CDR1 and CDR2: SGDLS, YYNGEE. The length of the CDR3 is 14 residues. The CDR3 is CASSPAGPLYGYTF. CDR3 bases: TGTGCCAGCAGCCCAGCAGGGCCCCTTTATGGCTACACCTTC. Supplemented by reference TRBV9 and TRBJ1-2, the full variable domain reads DSGVTQTPKHLITATGQRVTLRCSPRSGDLSVYWYQQSLDQGLQFLIQYYNGEERAKGNILERFSAQQFPDLHSELNLSSLELGDSALYFCASSPAGPLYGYTFGSGTRLTVV.

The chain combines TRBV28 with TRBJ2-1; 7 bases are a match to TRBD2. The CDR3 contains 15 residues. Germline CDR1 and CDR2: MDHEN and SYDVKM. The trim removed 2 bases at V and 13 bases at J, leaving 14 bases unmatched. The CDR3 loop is CASSLAPGGPETQFF. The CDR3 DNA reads TGTGCCAGCAGTTTAGCTCCGGGGGGTCCGGAGACCCAGTTCTTC. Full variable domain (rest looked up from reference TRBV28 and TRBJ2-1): DVKVTQSSRYLVKRTGEKVFLECVQDMDHENMFWYRQDPGLGLRLIYFSYDVKMKEKGDIPEGYSVSREKKERFSLILESASTNQTSMYLCASSLAPGGPETQFFGPGTRLTVL.

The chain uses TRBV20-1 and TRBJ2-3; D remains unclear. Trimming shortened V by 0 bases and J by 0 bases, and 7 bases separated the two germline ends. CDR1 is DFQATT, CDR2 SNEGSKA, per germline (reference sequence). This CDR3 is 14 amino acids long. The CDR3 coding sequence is TGCAGTGCTAGAGAGGCGGCTAGCACAGATACGCAGTATTTT. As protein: CSAREAASTDTQYF.

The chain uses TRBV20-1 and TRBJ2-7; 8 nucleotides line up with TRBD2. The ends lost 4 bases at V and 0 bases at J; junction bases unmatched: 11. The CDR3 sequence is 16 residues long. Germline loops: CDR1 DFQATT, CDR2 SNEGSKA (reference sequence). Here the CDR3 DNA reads TGCAGTGCTATCCGGGGGGGCTTCGCAAGCTCCTACGAGCAGTACTTC. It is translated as CSAIRGGFASSYEQYF.

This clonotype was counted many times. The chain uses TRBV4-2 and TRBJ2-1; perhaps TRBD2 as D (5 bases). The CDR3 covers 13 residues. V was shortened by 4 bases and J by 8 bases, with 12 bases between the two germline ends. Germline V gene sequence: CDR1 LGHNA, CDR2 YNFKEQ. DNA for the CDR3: TGTGCCAGCAGCCCACGGGGAAAATATGAGCAGTTCTTC. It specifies CASSPRGKYEQFF.

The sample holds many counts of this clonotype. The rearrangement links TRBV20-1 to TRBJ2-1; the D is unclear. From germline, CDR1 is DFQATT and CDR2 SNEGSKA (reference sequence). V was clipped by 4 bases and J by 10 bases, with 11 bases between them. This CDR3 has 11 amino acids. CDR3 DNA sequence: TGCAGTGCTACTACCCATCGGGAGCAGTTCTTC. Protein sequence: CSATTHREQFF.

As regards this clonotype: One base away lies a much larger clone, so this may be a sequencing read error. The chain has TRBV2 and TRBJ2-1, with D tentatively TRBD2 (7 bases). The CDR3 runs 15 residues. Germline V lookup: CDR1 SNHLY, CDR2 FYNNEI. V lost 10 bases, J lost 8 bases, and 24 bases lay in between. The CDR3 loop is CATSSGRGEGDEQFF. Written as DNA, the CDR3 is TGTGCCACCTCGTCAGGAAGGGGGGAGGGCGATGAGCAGTTCTTC.

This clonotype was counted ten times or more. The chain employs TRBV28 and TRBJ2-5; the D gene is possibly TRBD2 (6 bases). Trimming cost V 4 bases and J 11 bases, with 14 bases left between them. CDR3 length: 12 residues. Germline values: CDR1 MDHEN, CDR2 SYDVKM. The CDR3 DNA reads TGTGCCAGCAGTTCGCGGACGGGGGAGCAGTACTTC. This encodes CASSSRTGEQYF. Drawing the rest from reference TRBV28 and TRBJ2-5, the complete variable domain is DVKVTQSSRYLVKRTGEKVFLECVQDMDHENMFWYRQDPGLGLRLIYFSYDVKMKEKGDIPEGYSVSREKKERFSLILESASTNQTSMYLCASSSRTGEQYFGPGTRLLVL.